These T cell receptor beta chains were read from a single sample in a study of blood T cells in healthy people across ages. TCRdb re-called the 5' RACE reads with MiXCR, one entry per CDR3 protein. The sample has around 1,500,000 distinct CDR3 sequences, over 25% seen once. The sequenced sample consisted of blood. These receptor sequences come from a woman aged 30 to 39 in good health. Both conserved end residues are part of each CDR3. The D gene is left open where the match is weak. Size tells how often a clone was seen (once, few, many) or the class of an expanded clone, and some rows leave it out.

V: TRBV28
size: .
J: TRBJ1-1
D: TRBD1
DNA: TGTGCCAGCAGTTTCTTGACAGGGGGCAGGACTGAAGCTTTCTTT
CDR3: CASSFLTGGRTEAFF

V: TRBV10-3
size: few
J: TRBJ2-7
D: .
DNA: TGTGCCGCAGGAGCGGCGGACGGTGTCTACGAGCAGTACTTC
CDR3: CAAGAADGVYEQYF

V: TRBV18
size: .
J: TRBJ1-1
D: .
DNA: TGTGCCAGCTCACCACCGTCTGCAGCAAACACTGAAGCTTTCTTT
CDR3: CASSPPSAANTEAFF

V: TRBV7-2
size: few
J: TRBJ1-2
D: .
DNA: TGTGCCAACAGCTTCGACAATAACTATGGCTACACCTTC
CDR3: CANSFDNNYGYTF

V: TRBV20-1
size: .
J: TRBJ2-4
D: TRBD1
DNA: TGCAGTGCTAGACCGGGACAGAACAATGAGCAGTACTTC
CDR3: CSARPGQNNEQYF

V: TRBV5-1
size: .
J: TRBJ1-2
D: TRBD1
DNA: TGCGCCAGCAGCTTGGAAGGCCAGGGGGCACATGGCTACACCTTC
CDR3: CASSLEGQGAHGYTF

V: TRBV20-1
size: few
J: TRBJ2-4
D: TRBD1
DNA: TGCAGTGCTGAGGGACAGGACACTCAGTACTTC
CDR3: CSAEGQDTQYF

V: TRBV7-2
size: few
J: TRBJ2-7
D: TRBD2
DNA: TGTGCCAGCAGCAAAGTAGCGGGGGGGACAATCTACGAGCAGTACTTC
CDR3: CASSKVAGGTIYEQYF

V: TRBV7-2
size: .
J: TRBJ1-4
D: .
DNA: TGTGCCAGCAGCTTAGAAGTCAGAATGGCGACTAATGGAAAACTGTTTTTT
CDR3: CASSLEVRMATNGKLFF

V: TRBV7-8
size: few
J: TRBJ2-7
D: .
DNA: TGTGCCAGCAGTTCCAACGCAGGCGAGCAGTACTTC
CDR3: CASSSNAGEQYF

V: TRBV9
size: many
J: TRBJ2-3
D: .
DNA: TGTGCCAGCAGCGTAGCTCCCTCGTTTTCGGCAGATACGCAGTATTTT
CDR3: CASSVAPSFSADTQYF

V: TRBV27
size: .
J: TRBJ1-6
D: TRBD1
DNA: TGTGCCAGCGGACAGGGAAGCGTTTCACCCCTCCACTTT
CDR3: CASGQGSVSPLHF

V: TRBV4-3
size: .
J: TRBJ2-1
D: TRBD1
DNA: TGCGCCAGCAGCCGAATACAGGGGGCCTACAATGAGCAGTTCTTC
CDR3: CASSRIQGAYNEQFF

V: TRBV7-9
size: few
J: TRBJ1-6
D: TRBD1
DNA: TGTGCCAGCGCCCGGGCAGGGGGGCATAATTCACCCCTCCACTTT
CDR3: CASARAGGHNSPLHF

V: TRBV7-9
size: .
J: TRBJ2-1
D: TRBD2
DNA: TGTGCCAGCAGCTTAGCGAAGCGGGGTGAGCAGTTCTTC
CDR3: CASSLAKRGEQFF

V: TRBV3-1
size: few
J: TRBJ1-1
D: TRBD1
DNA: TGTGCCAGCGCGGTCAGGGGGGCGAACACTGAAGCTTTCTTT
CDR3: CASAVRGANTEAFF

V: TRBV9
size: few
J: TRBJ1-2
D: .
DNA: TGTGCCAGCAGCCCACTCCGGACTTCGGTCTACACCTTC
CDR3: CASSPLRTSVYTF

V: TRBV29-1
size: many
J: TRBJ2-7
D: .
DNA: TGCAGCGTTGATGGTCCAGCCTTCTCCTCCTACGAGCAGTACTTC
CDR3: CSVDGPAFSSYEQYF

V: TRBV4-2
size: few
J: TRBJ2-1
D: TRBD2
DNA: TGTGCCAGCAGCCAACTACTAGCGGGGGGCTACAATGAGCAGTTCTTC
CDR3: CASSQLLAGGYNEQFF

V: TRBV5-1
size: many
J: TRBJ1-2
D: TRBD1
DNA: TGCGCCAGCAGCATAACGCCGGGACAGGGCTATGGCTACACCTTC
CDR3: CASSITPGQGYGYTF

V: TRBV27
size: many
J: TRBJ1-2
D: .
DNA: TGTGCCAGCAGTCTCCGGTCCGAACGGGCTTATGGCTACACCTTC
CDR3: CASSLRSERAYGYTF

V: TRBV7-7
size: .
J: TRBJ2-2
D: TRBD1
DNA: TGTGCCAGCAGCCTCGCCCCCGGGACAGCGAACACCGGGGAGCTGTTTTTT
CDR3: CASSLAPGTANTGELFF

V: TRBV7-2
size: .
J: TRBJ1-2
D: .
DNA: TGTGCCAGCAGCTTGAAAGGGACTGACTCGGGGTACTATGGCTACACCTTC
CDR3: CASSLKGTDSGYYGYTF

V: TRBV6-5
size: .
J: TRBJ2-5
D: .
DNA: TGTGCCAGCACTTCAGGGGTCGGGAATGAGCAGTACTTC
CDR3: CASTSGVGNEQYF

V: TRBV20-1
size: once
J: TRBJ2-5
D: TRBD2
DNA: TGCAGTGCCTCCTGCGGGGGGGGGGCAGCGCAGTACTTC
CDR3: CSASCGGGAAQYF

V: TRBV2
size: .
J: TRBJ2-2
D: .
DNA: TGTGCCAGCAGTGAAGCCGGGTGGACCTGGGAGCTGTTTTTT
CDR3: CASSEAGWTWELFF

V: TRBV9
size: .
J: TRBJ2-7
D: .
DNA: TGTGCCAGCAGCGTAGGAGGGAGCTCCTACAATGAGCAGTACTTC
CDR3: CASSVGGSSYNEQYF

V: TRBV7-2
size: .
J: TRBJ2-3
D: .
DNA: TGTGCCAGCAGCTTAGACAGGGACACAGATACGCAGTATTTT
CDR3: CASSLDRDTDTQYF

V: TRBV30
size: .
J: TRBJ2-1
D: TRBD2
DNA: TGTGCCTGGAGTCCGGGGGGCTCCTACAATGAGCAGTTCTTC
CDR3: CAWSPGGSYNEQFF

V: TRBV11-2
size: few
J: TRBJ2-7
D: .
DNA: TGTGCCAGCAGCCAGCCTGGGGCCGAGCAGTACTTC
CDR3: CASSQPGAEQYF

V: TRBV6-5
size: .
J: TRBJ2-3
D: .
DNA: TGTGCCAGCAGGTACTACGGGCCCCGGGGAACGCAGTATTTT
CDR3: CASRYYGPRGTQYF

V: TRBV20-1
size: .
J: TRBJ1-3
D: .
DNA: TGCAGTGCTAGTGGGGGGGGATTCTCTGGAAACACCATATATTTT
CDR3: CSASGGGFSGNTIYF

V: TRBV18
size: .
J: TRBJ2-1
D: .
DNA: TGTGCCAGCTCACCAATTTTCGTGGGGGGCAATGAGCAGTTCTTC
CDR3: CASSPIFVGGNEQFF

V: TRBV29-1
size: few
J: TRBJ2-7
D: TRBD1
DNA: TGCAGCGTTGAACCACAGGGGCTGCCCTACGAGCAGTACTTC
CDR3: CSVEPQGLPYEQYF

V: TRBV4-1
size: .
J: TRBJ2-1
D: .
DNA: TGCGCCAGCAGCCGGACTGTACAGCCCTACGAGCAGTTCTTC
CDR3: CASSRTVQPYEQFF

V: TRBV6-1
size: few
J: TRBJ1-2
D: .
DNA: TGTGCCAGCAGTGTAGAGCTGAGCTATGGCTACACCTTC
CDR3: CASSVELSYGYTF

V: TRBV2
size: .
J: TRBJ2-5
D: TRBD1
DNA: TGTGCCAGCAGCCCGAGGCCCAACTGGACAGGGGTTGAGACCCAGTACTTC
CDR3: CASSPRPNWTGVETQYF

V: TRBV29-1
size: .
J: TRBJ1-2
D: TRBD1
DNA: TGCAGCGCTGGACAGGGGGCGTTTAATGGCTACACCTTC
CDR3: CSAGQGAFNGYTF

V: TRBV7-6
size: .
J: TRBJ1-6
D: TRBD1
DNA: TGTACCAGCAGCTTGGTGGGGACAGGGAGGCACGGCGGTTCACCCCTCCACTTT
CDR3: CTSSLVGTGRHGGSPLHF

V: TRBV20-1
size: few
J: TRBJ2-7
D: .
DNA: TGCAGTGCTAGTGGGAGGAGTGGGGGCCGTACCTACGAGCAGTACTTC
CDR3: CSASGRSGGRTYEQYF

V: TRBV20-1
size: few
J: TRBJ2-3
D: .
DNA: TGCAGTGCTAGAGATTCCAGCGCTAGCACAGATACGCAGTATTTT
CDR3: CSARDSSASTDTQYF

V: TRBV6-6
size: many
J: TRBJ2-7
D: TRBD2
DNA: TGTGCCAGCAGCCCCTTCGGGACTAGCGGGGGTGGTGAGCAGTACTTC
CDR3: CASSPFGTSGGGEQYF

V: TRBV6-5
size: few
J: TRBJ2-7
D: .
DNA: TGTGCCAGCAGTTTAGTAGGGGCTAGAGGCTACGAGCAGTACTTC
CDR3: CASSLVGARGYEQYF

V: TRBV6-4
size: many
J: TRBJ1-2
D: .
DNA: TGTGCCAATGAGACCCAGCACTCCTATGGCTACACCTTC
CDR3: CANETQHSYGYTF

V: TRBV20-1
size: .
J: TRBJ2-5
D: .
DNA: TGCAGTGCTGGAGGGCAGGGCGGAGAGACCCAGTACTTC
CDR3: CSAGGQGGETQYF

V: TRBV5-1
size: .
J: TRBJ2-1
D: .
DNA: TGCGCCAGCAGCTTGGCCGACGACGGGGAGCAGTTCTTC
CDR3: CASSLADDGEQFF

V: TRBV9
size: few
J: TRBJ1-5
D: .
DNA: TGTGCCAGCAGCGGAAAAGGGGGAAGCAATCAGCCCCAGCATTTT
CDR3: CASSGKGGSNQPQHF

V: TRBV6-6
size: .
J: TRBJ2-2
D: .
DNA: TGTGCCAGCAGTGCGGTTCCAGGGCGTAACACCGGGGAGCTGTTTTTT
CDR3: CASSAVPGRNTGELFF

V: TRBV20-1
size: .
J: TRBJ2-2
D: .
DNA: TGCAGTGCTAGGGGGAGTCTCACCGGGGAGCTGTTTTTT
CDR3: CSARGSLTGELFF

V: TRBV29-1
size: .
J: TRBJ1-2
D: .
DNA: TGCAGCGTTGAAAATGGCTACACCTTC
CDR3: CSVENGYTF

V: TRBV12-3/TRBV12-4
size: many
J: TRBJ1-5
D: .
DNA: TGTGCCAGCAGCCGAAATGAGGGGAGCAATCAGCCCCAGCATTTT
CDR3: CASSRNEGSNQPQHF